This T cell receptor beta chain was identified in a study of tumour-infiltrating T cells in Burkitt lymphoma. On the study more broadly: Productive clonality predicted overall and progression-free survival.

This clone was seen a few times. Germline CDR1 SGDLS, CDR2 YYNGEE. Trimming took off 0 bases at V and 4 bases at J, with 10 bases between the two ends. The length of the CDR3 is 15 residues. The table came from immunoSEQ multiplex PCR; TCRdb's copy has only in-frame clones and leaves some out. The table lists around 5,600 clones, approximately 9.9% of them singletons. The TCR comes from a human donor with diffuse large B-cell lymphoma. The specimen sequenced was tumor tissue. This chain joins TRBV9 and TRBJ2-2; D is undetermined. CDR3 bases: TGTGCCAGCAGCGTAGAACAGACTCTCACCGGGGAGCTGTTTTTT. It encodes CASSVEQTLTGELFF.